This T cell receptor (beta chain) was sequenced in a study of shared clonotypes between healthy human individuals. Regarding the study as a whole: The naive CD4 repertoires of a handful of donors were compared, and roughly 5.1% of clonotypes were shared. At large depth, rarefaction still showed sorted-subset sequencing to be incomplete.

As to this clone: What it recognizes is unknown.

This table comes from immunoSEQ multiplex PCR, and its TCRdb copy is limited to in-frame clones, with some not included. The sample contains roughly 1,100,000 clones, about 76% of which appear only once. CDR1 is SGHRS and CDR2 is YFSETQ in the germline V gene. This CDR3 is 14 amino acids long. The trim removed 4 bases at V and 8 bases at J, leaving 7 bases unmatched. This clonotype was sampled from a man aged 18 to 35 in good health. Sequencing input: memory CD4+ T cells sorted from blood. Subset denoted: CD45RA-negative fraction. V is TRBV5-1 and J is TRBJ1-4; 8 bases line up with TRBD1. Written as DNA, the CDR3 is TGCGCCAGCAGCCTGGACAGGGAGCGGGAAAAACTGTTTTTT. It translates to CASSLDREREKLFF.